This T cell receptor (beta chain) was identified during a study of shared clonotypes between healthy human individuals. Broader study findings: Only blood underwent sampling, and tissue repertoires likely differ. Naive CD4 clonotype sharing across several donors was around 5%.

Germline V CDR1 and CDR2: MDHEN, SYDVKM. The CDR3 length is 15 residues. The V end lost 6 bases, the J end lost 5 bases, and 20 bases lay between the germline ends. In regard to this clone: Its antigen remains unidentified.

In the original workflow: ImmunoSEQ sequences covered only the junction and lacked quality scores; filtering therefore differed. TCRdb's copy holds only in-frame clones and misses some; the assay was immunoSEQ multiplex PCR. V and J calls and clone size are copied from that table; D and trimming were computed from the DNA. The table shows 900,000 to 1,200,000 clones, with approximately 80% occurring only once. This TCR derives from a man between 18 and 35 years old in good health. Some clones in this sample may be carry-over from other donors' samples. This chain uses TRBV28 with TRBJ2-7; D may match TRBD1 or TRBD2 (5 bases each). The material sequenced was memory CD4+ T cells from PBMCs. Regarding subset: CD45RA-negative fraction. CDR3 sequence: CASRGLGERRHEQYF. CDR3 nucleotide sequence: TGTGCCAGCAGGGGGCTAGGGGAGCGGAGGCACGAGCAGTACTTC.